These T cell receptor beta chains were read from a single sample in a study of blood T cell repertoires in COVID-19. The method was immunoSEQ multiplex PCR; TCRdb's version includes in-frame clones alone and lacks a portion of them. The repertoire consists of fewer than 95,000 clones, with 70% to 90% occurring once and the leading ten covering about 0.51%. Sequencing was carried out using peripheral blood. These receptor sequences come from a man in his sixties with acute or convalescent COVID-19. Both conserved end residues are part of each CDR3. A D gene is named only where the DNA matches it firmly. Size is stated for part of the rows, as once, few or many counts, or as a class when the clone is expanded.

J: TRBJ1-2; V: TRBV6-5; D: NA; size: NA; CDR3: CASRTRSNYGYTF; DNA: TGTGCCAGCAGGACACGCTCTAACTATGGCTACACCTTC
J: TRBJ2-7; V: TRBV27; D: TRBD1; size: once; CDR3: CASSLRTGSSYEQYF; DNA: TGTGCCAGCAGTTTACGGACAGGCAGCTCCTACGAGCAGTACTTC
J: TRBJ2-3; V: TRBV5-4; D: TRBD2; size: NA; CDR3: CASSGASGGATDTQYF; DNA: TGTGCCAGCAGCGGAGCTAGCGGGGGGGCCACAGATACGCAGTATTTT
J: TRBJ2-3; V: TRBV29-1; D: TRBD2; size: once; CDR3: CSVDPLAGDTQYF; DNA: TGCAGCGTTGATCCACTAGCGGGAGATACGCAGTATTTT
J: TRBJ2-3; V: TRBV24-1; D: NA; size: NA; CDR3: CATSDFAAASTDTQYF; DNA: TGTGCCACCAGTGATTTCGCGGCGGCAAGCACAGATACGCAGTATTTT
J: TRBJ2-1; V: TRBV13; D: TRBD2; size: NA; CDR3: CASSKPGLAGVDEQFF; DNA: TGTGCCAGCAGCAAACCGGGACTAGCGGGAGTTGATGAGCAGTTCTTC
J: TRBJ1-1; V: TRBV5-1; D: TRBD1; size: NA; CDR3: CASSLVRGQTEAFF; DNA: TGCGCCAGCAGCCTCGTCAGGGGGCAAACTGAAGCTTTCTTT
J: TRBJ2-3; V: TRBV7-9; D: TRBD2; size: NA; CDR3: CASSPNSGVTDTQYF; DNA: TGTGCCAGCAGCCCCAATAGCGGGGTTACAGATACGCAGTATTTT
J: TRBJ1-6; V: TRBV15; D: NA; size: NA; CDR3: CATSRAGRENSPLHF; DNA: TGTGCCACCAGCAGAGCCGGAAGGGAGAATTCACCCCTCCACTTT
J: TRBJ2-1; V: TRBV6-5; D: NA; size: NA; CDR3: CASSSEYNEQFF; DNA: TGTGCCAGCAGCTCGGAGTACAATGAGCAGTTCTTC
J: TRBJ2-3; V: TRBV28; D: NA; size: NA; CDR3: CASSLIAPDTQYF; DNA: TGTGCCAGCAGTTTAATAGCTCCAGATACGCAGTATTTT
J: TRBJ1-2; V: TRBV10-3; D: TRBD1; size: NA; CDR3: CATETGSYGYTF; DNA: TGTGCCACCGAGACAGGGTCCTATGGCTACACCTTC
J: TRBJ2-2; V: TRBV11-2; D: TRBD2; size: NA; CDR3: CASSSVAGGSGELFF; DNA: TGTGCCAGCAGCTCAGTGGCGGGAGGGTCCGGGGAGCTGTTTTTT